These T cell receptor beta chains were read from a single sample in a study of blood T cells in healthy people across ages. A single record per CDR3 protein comes from TCRdb applying MiXCR to the 5' RACE reads. Among some 890,000 distinct CDR3 sequences listed, almost 30% were seen once. These data were also filed under a second study, of T cells of mothers and their children.

Sequencing was carried out using blood. The receptors come from a woman in her thirties or forties in good health. The CDR3 runs from the conserved cysteine through the conserved F or W. A D gene is named only where the DNA matches it firmly. Only part of the rows carry a size: once, few, many, or a class if the clone is expanded.

cdr3_aa cdr3_nt clone_size j_call d_call v_call
CAISDGQGGEKLFF TGTGCCATCAGTGACGGACAGGGGGGGGAAAAACTGTTTTTT NA TRBJ1-4 TRBD1 TRBV10-3
CASSPLPGLVGTQYF TGTGCCAGCAGTCCACTACCGGGACTAGTCGGGACCCAGTACTTC few TRBJ2-5 TRBD2 TRBV27
CASSPSSRGGELFF TGTGCCAGCTCACCTTCGAGCCGTGGCGGGGAGCTGTTTTTT NA TRBJ2-2 NA TRBV18
CASSPRRTGGTGELFF TGTGCCAGCAGCCCACGCCGGACAGGGGGGACCGGGGAGCTGTTTTTT NA TRBJ2-2 NA TRBV21-1
CASSSRVAGELFF TGTGCCAGCAGTTCGAGGGTAGCCGGGGAGCTGTTTTTT few TRBJ2-2 NA TRBV7-2
CASRLPGLALYEQYF TGTGCCAGCAGGTTACCGGGACTAGCGCTTTACGAGCAGTACTTC NA TRBJ2-7 TRBD2 TRBV28
CAISESRGYEQYF TGTGCCATCAGTGAGTCGAGGGGTTACGAGCAGTACTTC many TRBJ2-7 NA TRBV10-3
CASRPRQGAEAFF TGCGCCAGCAGACCGCGACAGGGCGCTGAAGCTTTCTTT many TRBJ1-1 TRBD1 TRBV10-2
CASSLQAGGPSTDTQYF TGTGCCAGCAGTTTACAAGCGGGGGGACCCTCCACAGATACGCAGTATTTT NA TRBJ2-3 TRBD2 TRBV12-3/TRBV12-4
CASSLTPAGGGQPQHF TGCGCCAGCAGCTTGACTCCGGCGGGGGGCGGCCAGCCCCAGCATTTT NA TRBJ1-5 NA TRBV5-1
CSASPGANVLTF TGCAGTGCTAGCCCTGGGGCCAACGTCCTGACTTTC many TRBJ2-6 NA TRBV20-1
CASSHPSGQTNYGYTF TGCGCCAGCAGCCACCCCTCGGGACAGACAAACTATGGCTACACCTTC NA TRBJ1-2 TRBD1 TRBV4-1
CASSFGNTAGYTF TGTGCCAGCAGTTTTGGGAATACGGCAGGCTACACCTTC NA TRBJ1-2 NA TRBV28
CASSPGQIYNKQFF TGTGCCAGCAGCCCGGGACAAATTTACAATAAGCAGTTCTTC NA TRBJ2-1 NA TRBV7-3
CSVELGSGGTDTRYF TGCAGCGTTGAATTAGGGAGCGGGGGCACAGATACGCGGTATTTT NA TRBJ2-3 TRBD2 TRBV29-1
CASSGVGSPTEQYF TGTGCCAGCAGCGGAGTGGGGAGTCCTACCGAGCAGTACTTC NA TRBJ2-7 NA TRBV9
CASSLRLVTVNEQYF TGTGCCAGCAGTTTAAGACTAGTCACGGTCAATGAGCAGTACTTC NA TRBJ2-5 NA TRBV27
CASSSPGGPSYNEQFF TGTGCCAGCAGCAGCCCAGGGGGCCCCTCCTACAATGAGCAGTTCTTC few TRBJ2-1 TRBD1 TRBV7-4
CASSLVGRNEQYF TGTGCCAGCAGCTTAGTAGGCCGAAACGAGCAGTACTTC NA TRBJ2-7 NA TRBV7-9
CANSPGQGRSPLHF TGCGCCAACAGCCCAGGACAGGGGCGATCACCCCTCCACTTT NA TRBJ1-6 TRBD1 TRBV5-1
CASSPGRVMVDTQYF TGTGCCAGCAGTCCCGGCAGGGTAATGGTGGATACGCAGTATTTT once TRBJ2-3 NA TRBV12-3/TRBV12-4
CASSLSQNRRTETQYF TGTGCCAGCAGCTTAAGTCAGAACAGGAGGACGGAGACCCAGTACTTC many TRBJ2-5 NA TRBV7-9
CASRQGPLRTDMQYF TGCGCCAGCAGGCAGGGCCCTTTGAGGACAGATATGCAGTATTTT NA TRBJ2-3 NA TRBV5-1
CASQSVAGLNTEAFF TGTGCCAGCCAGTCTGTAGCAGGGTTGAACACTGAAGCTTTCTTT NA TRBJ1-1 NA TRBV6-6
CASSLVGAYEQYF TGTGCCAGCAGCTTAGTAGGTGCCTACGAGCAGTACTTC many TRBJ2-7 NA TRBV12-3/TRBV12-4
CASSVVAGGPQETQYF TGTGCCAGCAGTGTAGTAGCGGGGGGGCCCCAAGAGACCCAGTACTTT NA TRBJ2-4 TRBD2 TRBV28
CSARGLSWNQPQHF TGCAGTGCTAGAGGGCTTAGCTGGAATCAGCCCCAGCATTTT few TRBJ1-5 NA TRBV20-1
CAWSNGLGAGEQFF TGTGCCTGGAGTAACGGATTGGGGGCCGGGGAGCAGTTCTTC NA TRBJ2-1 NA TRBV30
CSAPGTVQNYGYTF TGCAGTGCTCCTGGGACCGTCCAGAATTATGGCTACACCTTC NA TRBJ1-2 NA TRBV20-1
CASSEIRTQYF TGTGCCAGCAGTGAGATCAGGACCCAGTACTTC many TRBJ2-5 NA TRBV2
CASSSGPKEGYTF TGTGCCAGCAGCTCAGGGCCCAAAGAGGGCTACACCTTC NA TRBJ1-2 NA TRBV2
CACRAGPINEQFF TGTGCCTGCAGAGCGGGCCCGATCAATGAGCAGTTCTTC NA TRBJ2-1 NA TRBV11-2
CASSQDWDPNTEAFF TGCGCCAGCAGCCAAGATTGGGACCCTAACACTGAAGCTTTCTTT many TRBJ1-1 NA TRBV4-1
CASSLMGHEQFF TGTGCCAGCAGCTTAATGGGGCATGAGCAGTTCTTC NA TRBJ2-1 NA TRBV7-2
CASRTASGGGTQYF TGTGCCAGCAGAACGGCTAGCGGGGGAGGGACCCAGTACTTC few TRBJ2-5 TRBD2 TRBV12-3/TRBV12-4
CASSLGGGAPDSPLHF TGTGCCAGCAGCTTAGGGGGAGGGGCGCCTGATTCACCCCTCCACTTT few TRBJ1-6 NA TRBV7-9
CASRPSAKNIQYF TGTGCCAGCCGCCCCTCTGCCAAAAACATTCAGTACTTC many TRBJ2-4 NA TRBV6-2/TRBV6-3
CASSSPSGGANGELFF TGTGCCAGCAGCTCCCCTAGCGGGGGGGCCAACGGGGAGCTGTTTTTT few TRBJ2-2 TRBD2 TRBV7-3
CSARTAISYKQYF TGCAGCGCTCGGACAGCGATCTCCTACAAGCAGTACTTC many TRBJ2-7 NA TRBV29-1
CASSSTGGANVLTF TGTGCCAGCAGTTCAACGGGAGGGGCCAACGTCCTGACTTTC NA TRBJ2-6 NA TRBV6-5
CASSSLAGGPYNEQYF TGTGCCAGCAGCTCTCTAGCGGGGGGACCCTACAATGAGCAGTACTTC NA TRBJ2-4 TRBD2 TRBV27
CASSLPVQAPNNEQFF TGTGCCAGCAGCTTGCCGGTCCAGGCCCCCAACAATGAGCAGTTCTTC few TRBJ2-1 NA TRBV7-2
CASSYGVISGPQHF TGTGCCAGCAGTTACGGAGTAATCAGTGGGCCCCAGCATTTT NA TRBJ1-5 NA TRBV28
CASSQEQGAWGTEAFF TGCGCCAGCAGCCAAGAACAGGGGGCCTGGGGCACTGAAGCTTTCTTT few TRBJ1-1 TRBD1 TRBV4-3
CASSQDWSSGQIDTQYF TGCGCCAGCAGCCAAGATTGGTCTAGCGGGCAGATAGATACGCAGTATTTT few TRBJ2-3 TRBD2 TRBV4-3
CASSLPRQGKYEQYF TGTGCCAGCAGTTTACCGAGACAGGGAAAATACGAGCAGTACTTC many TRBJ2-7 TRBD1 TRBV12-3/TRBV12-4
CASSSLGLDIQYF TGTGCCAGCAGCTCTTTGGGTCTGGACATTCAGTACTTC many TRBJ2-4 NA TRBV7-8
CASRAGRMNTEAFF TGTGCCAGCAGGGCGGGGCGGATGAACACTGAAGCTTTCTTT few TRBJ1-1 NA TRBV12-3/TRBV12-4
CASSLGPGHSSYNSPLHF TGTGCCAGCAGCTTAGGGCCAGGACATAGCTCCTATAATTCACCCCTCCACTTT NA TRBJ1-6 NA TRBV27
CSARDFRGTYEQYF TGCAGTGCTAGAGATTTCAGGGGTACCTACGAGCAGTACTTC NA TRBJ2-7 NA TRBV20-1
CSARWFPSEQFF TGCAGTGCTAGATGGTTTCCTAGTGAGCAGTTCTTC few TRBJ2-1 NA TRBV20-1
CSVEGRLSSYNEQFF TGCAGCGTTGAAGGGCGCCTGAGCTCCTACAATGAGCAGTTCTTC NA TRBJ2-1 NA TRBV29-1
CASSLYVATDYEQYF TGTGCCAGCAGTTTATATGTGGCGACAGACTACGAGCAGTACTTC many TRBJ2-7 NA TRBV28
CASTFRGQVDEKLFF TGTGCCAGCACCTTTCGGGGACAGGTGGATGAAAAACTGTTTTTT few TRBJ1-4 TRBD1 TRBV12-3/TRBV12-4
CATSRDVVGYTF TGTGCCACCAGCAGGGACGTTGTTGGCTACACCTTC many TRBJ1-2 NA TRBV15
CSATEVTETYEQYF TGCAGTGCCACAGAGGTCACAGAGACTTACGAGCAGTACTTC many TRBJ2-7 NA TRBV20-1
CATSGTGTRETQYF TGTGCCACCAGTGGAACCGGGACAAGGGAGACCCAGTACTTC few TRBJ2-5 NA TRBV24-1